This T cell receptor beta chain originates from a study of blood T cell repertoires in COVID-19. Study at large: The United States, Italy and Spain supplied acute and convalescent COVID-19 samples. PBMCs, B-cell-depleted T cells, or T cells provided the cDNA or gDNA that made up the material.

In the study's own analysis: Amplification with reference gene primers provided the estimates of nucleated cell counts. The protocol was immunoSEQ multiplex PCR, while the TCRdb copy is restricted to in-frame clones and leaves out a portion. V and J calls and clone size come straight from that table; D and trimming were deduced from the DNA. The table shows tens of thousands of clones, with nearly 90% occurring only once. Seattle's cohort entered during active infection and was followed longitudinally. Trimming took 6 bases from V and 13 from J, leaving 16 bases between them. CDR1 GTSNPN and CDR2 SVGIG come from the germline V gene (reference sequence). The CDR3 length is 12 residues.

The sequencing sample was made of peripheral blood. This sequence was found in a woman aged 45 to 65 with COVID-19, enrolled during active disease. V and J are TRBV30 and TRBJ1-6, with TRBD1 as a possible D gene (6 bases). The CDR3 bases are TGTGCCTGTAGGGACAAGGGTCTCCCCCTCCACTTT. Translating gives CACRDKGLPLHF.